This T cell receptor (beta chain) is drawn from a study of metastatic and nonmetastatic thyroid tumors. Study overall: Repertoire data that came from the blood and tumor or nodule tissue of malignant and benign thyroid patients were compared. Study outcomes and limitations: Reported TCR beta diversity, measured in blood and tumor, was significantly higher for malignant thyroid tumors than for benign nodules.

TCRdb redid the clone calls on the PCR reads using MiXCR. The data contain about 40,000 clones, roughly 16% of them seen just once; the ten biggest clones take up 3.8%. Looked up from germline, CDR1 is SGHDN and CDR2 is FVKESK. The CDR3 runs to 15 residues. This clone was seen at least ten times. No antigen is known for it. One end of the junction does not line up with germline, which may come from a read error. Thyroid surgery was performed in patients who had received no treatment beforehand. The receptor's source is a female donor with papillary thyroid cancer or a benign thyroid nodule (not recorded which). Some clones in this sample may be carry-over from other donors' samples. V usage is TRBV14 and J usage is TRBJ2-7; D possibly matches TRBD1 or TRBD2 (6 bases each). Material for sequencing was blood. CDR3 loop: CASSEDAGHSYEQYF. The CDR3 DNA reads as TGTGCCAGCAGCGAAGATGCGGGACACTCCTACGAGCAGTACTTC.